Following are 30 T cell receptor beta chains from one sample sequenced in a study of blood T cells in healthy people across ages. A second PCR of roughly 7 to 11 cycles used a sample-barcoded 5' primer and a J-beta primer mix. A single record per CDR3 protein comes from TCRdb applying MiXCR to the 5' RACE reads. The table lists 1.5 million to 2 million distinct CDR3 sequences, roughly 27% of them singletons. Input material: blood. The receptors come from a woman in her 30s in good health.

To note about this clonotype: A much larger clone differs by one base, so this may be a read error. The CDR3 region has the DNA TGCGCCAGCAGATTAGCCAGGGGACCCCACGAGCAGTACTTC. This codes for CASRLARGPHEQYF. The J gene is TRBJ2-5, the V gene TRBV4-3, with D possibly TRBD1 on 6 matching bases. The J call may not be correct, given that the DNA end is closer to TRBJ2-7. Germline V lookup: CDR1 LGHNA, CDR2 YSLEER. This CDR3 is 14 amino acids long.

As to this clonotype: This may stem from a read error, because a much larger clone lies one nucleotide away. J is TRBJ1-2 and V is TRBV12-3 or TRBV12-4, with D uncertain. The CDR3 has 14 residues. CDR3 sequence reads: CTSSFPNLFYGYTF. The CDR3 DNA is TGTACCAGCAGTTTTCCGAATCTTTTCTATGGCTACACCTTC.

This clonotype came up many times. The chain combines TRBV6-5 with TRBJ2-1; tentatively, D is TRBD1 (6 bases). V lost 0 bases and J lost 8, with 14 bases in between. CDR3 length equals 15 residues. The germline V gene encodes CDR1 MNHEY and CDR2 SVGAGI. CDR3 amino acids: CASSYSNRVSDEQFF. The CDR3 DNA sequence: TGTGCCAGCAGTTACTCGAACAGGGTGTCGGATGAGCAGTTCTTC.

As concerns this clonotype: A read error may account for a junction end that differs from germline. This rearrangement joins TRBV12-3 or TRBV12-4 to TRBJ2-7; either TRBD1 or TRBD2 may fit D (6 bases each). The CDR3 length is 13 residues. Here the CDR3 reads CASSLVGGYQQYF. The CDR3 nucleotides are TGTGCCAGCAGTTTAGTGGGGGGCTACCAGCAGTACTTC.

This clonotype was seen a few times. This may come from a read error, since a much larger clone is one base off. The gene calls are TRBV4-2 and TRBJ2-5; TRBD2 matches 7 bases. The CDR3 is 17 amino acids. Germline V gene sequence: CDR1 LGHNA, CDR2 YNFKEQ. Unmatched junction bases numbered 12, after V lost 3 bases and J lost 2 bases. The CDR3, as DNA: TGTGCCAGCAGCCACCTAACCCGGGGGGACGGACAAGAGACCCAGTACTTC. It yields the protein CASSHLTRGDGQETQYF.

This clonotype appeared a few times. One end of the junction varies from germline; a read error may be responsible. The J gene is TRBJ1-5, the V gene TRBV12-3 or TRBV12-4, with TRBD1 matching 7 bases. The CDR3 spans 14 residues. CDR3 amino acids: CAGSMTGPDQPQHF. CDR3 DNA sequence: TGTGCCGGCAGTATGACAGGGCCGGATCAGCCCCAGCATTTT.

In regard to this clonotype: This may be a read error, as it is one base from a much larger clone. CDR3 nucleotide sequence: TGTGCCACCACCGGGACAGGGAAGGAAGGGCAGTACTTC. It translates to CATTGTGKEGQYF. This rearrangement joins TRBV10-3 to TRBJ2-7; TRBD1 matches at 9 bases. This CDR3 contains 13 residues. The germline V gene encodes CDR1 ENHRY and CDR2 SYGVKD. V shed 10 bases, J shed 9 bases, and the junction held 13 bases outside the gene matches.

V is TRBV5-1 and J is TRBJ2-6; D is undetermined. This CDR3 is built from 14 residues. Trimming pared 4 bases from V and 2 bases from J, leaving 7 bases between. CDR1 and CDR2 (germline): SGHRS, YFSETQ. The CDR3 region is CASSENPGANVLTF. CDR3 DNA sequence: TGCGCCAGCAGCGAAAATCCTGGGGCCAACGTCCTGACTTTC.

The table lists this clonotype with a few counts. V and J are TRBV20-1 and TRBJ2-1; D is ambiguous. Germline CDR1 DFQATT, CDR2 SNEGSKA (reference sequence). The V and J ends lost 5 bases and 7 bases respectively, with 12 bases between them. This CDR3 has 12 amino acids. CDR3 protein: CSALPAGNEQFF. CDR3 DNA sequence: TGCAGTGCTCTCCCTGCTGGAAATGAGCAGTTCTTC.

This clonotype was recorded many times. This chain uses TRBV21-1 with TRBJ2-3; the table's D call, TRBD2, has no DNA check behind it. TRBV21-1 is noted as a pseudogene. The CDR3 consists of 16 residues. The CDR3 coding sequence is TGTGCCAGCAGCAAAGAGGCGGGACGGAGCACAGATACGCAGTATTTT. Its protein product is CASSKEAGRSTDTQYF.

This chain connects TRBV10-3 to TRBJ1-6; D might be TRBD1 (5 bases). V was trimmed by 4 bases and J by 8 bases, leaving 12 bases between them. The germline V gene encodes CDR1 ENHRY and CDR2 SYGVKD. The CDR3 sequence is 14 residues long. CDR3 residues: CAISGGGKDSPLHF. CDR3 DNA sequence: TGTGCCATCAGTGGGGGCGGGAAGGATTCACCCCTCCACTTT.

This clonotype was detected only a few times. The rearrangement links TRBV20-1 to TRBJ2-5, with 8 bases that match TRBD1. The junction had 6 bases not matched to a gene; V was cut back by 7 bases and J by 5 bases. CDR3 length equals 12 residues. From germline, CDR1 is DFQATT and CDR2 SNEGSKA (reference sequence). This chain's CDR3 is CSVRTGPETQYF. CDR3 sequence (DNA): TGCAGTGTCCGGACAGGGCCGGAGACCCAGTACTTC.

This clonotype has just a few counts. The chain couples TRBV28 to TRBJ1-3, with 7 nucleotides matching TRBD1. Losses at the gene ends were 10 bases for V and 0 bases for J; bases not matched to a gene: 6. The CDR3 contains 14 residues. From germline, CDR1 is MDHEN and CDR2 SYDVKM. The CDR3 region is CATINRGSGNTIYF. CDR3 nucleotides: TGTGCCACTATTAACAGGGGCTCTGGAAACACCATATATTTT.

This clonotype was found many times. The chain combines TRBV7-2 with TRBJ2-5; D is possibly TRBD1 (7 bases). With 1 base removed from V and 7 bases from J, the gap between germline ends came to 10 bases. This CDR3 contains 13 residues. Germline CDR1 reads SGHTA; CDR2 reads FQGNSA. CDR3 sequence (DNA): TGTGCCAGCAGCTTAGGACAGGGAGGGACCCAGTACTTC. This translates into CASSLGQGGTQYF.

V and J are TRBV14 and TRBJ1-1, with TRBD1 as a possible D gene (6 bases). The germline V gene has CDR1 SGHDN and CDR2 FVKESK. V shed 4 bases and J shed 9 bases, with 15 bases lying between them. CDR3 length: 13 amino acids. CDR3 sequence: CASSPQGRGKAFF. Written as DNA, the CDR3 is TGTGCCAGCAGCCCGCAGGGGAGGGGAAAAGCTTTCTTT.

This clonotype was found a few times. The CDR3 is CASSQPARDSGYEQYF. The DNA for the CDR3 is TGCGCCAGCAGCCAACCTGCCCGGGACTCCGGCTACGAGCAGTACTTC. The rearrangement joins TRBV4-1 to TRBJ2-7, with a weak D call TRBD2 (6 bases). V was shortened by 2 bases and J by 3 bases, with 17 bases between the two germline ends. Per the germline V gene, CDR1 is MGHRA and CDR2 is YSYEKL. The CDR3 contains 16 residues.

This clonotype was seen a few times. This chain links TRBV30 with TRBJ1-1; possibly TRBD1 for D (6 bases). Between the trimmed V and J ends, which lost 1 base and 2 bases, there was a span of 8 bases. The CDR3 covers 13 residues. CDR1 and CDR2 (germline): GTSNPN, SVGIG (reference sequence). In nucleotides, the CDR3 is TGTGCCTGGAGTGAGGGACACAACACTGAAGCTTTCTTT. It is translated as CAWSEGHNTEAFF.

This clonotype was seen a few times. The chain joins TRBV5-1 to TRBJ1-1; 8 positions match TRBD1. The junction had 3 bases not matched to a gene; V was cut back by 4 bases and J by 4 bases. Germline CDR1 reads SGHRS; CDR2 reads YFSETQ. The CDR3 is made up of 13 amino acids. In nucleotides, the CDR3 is TGCGCCAGCAGCACGGACAGGGTCACTGAAGCTTTCTTT. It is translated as CASSTDRVTEAFF.

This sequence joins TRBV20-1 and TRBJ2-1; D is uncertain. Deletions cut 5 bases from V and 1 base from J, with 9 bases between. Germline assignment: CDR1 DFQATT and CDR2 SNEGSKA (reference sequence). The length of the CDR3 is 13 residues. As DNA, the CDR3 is TGCAGTGCTCAGGATGGGTCCTACAATGAGCAGTTCTTC. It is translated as CSAQDGSYNEQFF.

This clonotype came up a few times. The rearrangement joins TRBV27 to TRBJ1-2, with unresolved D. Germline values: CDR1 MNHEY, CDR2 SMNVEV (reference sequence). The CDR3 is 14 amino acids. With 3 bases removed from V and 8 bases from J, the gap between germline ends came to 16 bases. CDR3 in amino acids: CASSFRAPAGGYTF. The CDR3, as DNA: TGTGCCAGCAGTTTCCGGGCTCCCGCCGGGGGCTACACCTTC.

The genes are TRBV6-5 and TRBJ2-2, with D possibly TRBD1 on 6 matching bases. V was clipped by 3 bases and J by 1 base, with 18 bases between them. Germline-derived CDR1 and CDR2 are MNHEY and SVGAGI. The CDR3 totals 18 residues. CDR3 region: CASSYEVRTVENTGELFF. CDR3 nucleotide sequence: TGTGCCAGCAGTTATGAAGTTAGGACAGTCGAGAACACCGGGGAGCTGTTTTTT.

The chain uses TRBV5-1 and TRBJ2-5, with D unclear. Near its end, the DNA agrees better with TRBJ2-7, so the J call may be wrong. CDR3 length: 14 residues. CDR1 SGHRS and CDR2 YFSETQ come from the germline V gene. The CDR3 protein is CASSFQDPLYEQYF. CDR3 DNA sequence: TGCGCCAGCAGCTTTCAGGACCCCCTCTACGAGCAGTACTTC.

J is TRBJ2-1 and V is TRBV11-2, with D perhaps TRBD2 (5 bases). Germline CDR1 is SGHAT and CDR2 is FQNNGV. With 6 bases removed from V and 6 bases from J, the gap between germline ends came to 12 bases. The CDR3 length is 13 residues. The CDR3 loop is CASRMIGSNEQFF. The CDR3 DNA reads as TGTGCCAGCAGAATGATTGGGAGCAATGAGCAGTTCTTC.

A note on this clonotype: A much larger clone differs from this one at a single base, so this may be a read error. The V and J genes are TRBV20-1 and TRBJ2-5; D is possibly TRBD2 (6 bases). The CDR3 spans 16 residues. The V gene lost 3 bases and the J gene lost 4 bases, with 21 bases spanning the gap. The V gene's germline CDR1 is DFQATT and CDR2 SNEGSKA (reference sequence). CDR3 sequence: CSASDRSWREGETQYF. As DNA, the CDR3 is TGCAGTGCTAGTGATAGGTCCTGGCGGGAAGGAGAGACCCAGTACTTC.

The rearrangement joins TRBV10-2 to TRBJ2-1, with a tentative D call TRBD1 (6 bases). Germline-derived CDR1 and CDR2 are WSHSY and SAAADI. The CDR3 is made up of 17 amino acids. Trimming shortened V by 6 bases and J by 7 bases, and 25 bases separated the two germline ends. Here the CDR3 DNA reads TGCGCCAGCAGATGGGACCAAGGGATGGGGGCTTTGAATGAGCAGTTCTTC. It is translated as CASRWDQGMGALNEQFF.

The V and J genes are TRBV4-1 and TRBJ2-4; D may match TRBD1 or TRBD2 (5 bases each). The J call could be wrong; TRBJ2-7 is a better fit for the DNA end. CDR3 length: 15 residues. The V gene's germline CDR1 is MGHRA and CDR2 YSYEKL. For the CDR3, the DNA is TGCGCCAGCAGCCCTCCGGGACGGGGTGCATACGAGCAGTACTTC. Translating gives CASSPPGRGAYEQYF.

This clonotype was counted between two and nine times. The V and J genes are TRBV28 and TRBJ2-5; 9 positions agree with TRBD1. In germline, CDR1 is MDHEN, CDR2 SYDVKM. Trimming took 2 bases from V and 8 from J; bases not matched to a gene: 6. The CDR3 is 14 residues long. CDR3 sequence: CASSLIQGASTQYF. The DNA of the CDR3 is TGTGCCAGCAGTTTAATACAGGGGGCATCAACCCAGTACTTC. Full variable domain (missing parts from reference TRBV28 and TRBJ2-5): DVKVTQSSRYLVKRTGEKVFLECVQDMDHENMFWYRQDPGLGLRLIYFSYDVKMKEKGDIPEGYSVSREKKERFSLILESASTNQTSMYLCASSLIQGASTQYFGPGTRLLVL.

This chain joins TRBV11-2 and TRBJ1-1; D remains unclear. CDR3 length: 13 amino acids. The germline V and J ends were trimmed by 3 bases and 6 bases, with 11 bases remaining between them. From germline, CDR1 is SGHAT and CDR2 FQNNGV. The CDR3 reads CASSFGERAEAFF. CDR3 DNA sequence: TGTGCCAGCAGCTTCGGGGAAAGGGCTGAAGCTTTCTTT.

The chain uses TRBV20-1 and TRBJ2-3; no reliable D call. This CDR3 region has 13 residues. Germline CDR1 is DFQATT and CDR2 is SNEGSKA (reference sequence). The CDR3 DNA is TGCAGCAGTTCTTCCAAAGAGGCAGATACGCAGTATTTT. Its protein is CSSSSKEADTQYF.

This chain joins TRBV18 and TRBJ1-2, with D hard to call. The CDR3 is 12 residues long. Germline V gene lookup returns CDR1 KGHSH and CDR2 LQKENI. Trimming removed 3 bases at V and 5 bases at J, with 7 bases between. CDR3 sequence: CASSPEEYGYTF. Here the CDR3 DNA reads TGTGCCAGCTCACCCGAGGAGTATGGCTACACCTTC. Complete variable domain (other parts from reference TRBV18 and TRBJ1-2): NAGVMQNPRHLVRRRGQEARLRCSPMKGHSHVYWYRQLPEEGLKFMVYLQKENIIDESGMPKERFSAEFPKEGPSILRIQQVVRGDSAAYFCASSPEEYGYTFGSGTRLTVV.